A single sample gave rise to the 13 T cell receptor beta chains below, sequenced in a study of cytomegalovirus exposure and HLA in healthy donors. Vbeta (60) and Jbeta (13) primers were used in the PCR. Only in-frame clones appear in the TCRdb table, and some are missing; sequencing was by immunoSEQ multiplex PCR. The table shows about 150,000 clones, with around two thirds occurring only once. Material: PBMCs. The origin of the receptors is a woman aged 18-29 years in good health and CMV-seronegative.

The CDR3 loop is CASRKEGDRVNSPLHF. CDR3 DNA sequence: TGTGCCAGCAGAAAAGAGGGGGACAGGGTTAATTCACCCCTCCACTTT. J is TRBJ1-6 and V is TRBV2; 9 positions agree with TRBD1. This CDR3 contains 16 residues. From germline, CDR1 is SNHLY and CDR2 FYNNEI. V lost 6 bases, J lost 6 bases, and 9 bases stayed unmatched.

This clone has just a few counts. The CDR3 loop is CASSPRTGPRFGSPLHF. CDR3 in DNA: TGTGCCAGCAGCCCCAGGACAGGCCCTCGATTTGGATCACCCCTCCACTTT. The chain joins TRBV5-6 to TRBJ1-6; 7 bases line up with TRBD1. CDR1 is SGHDT, CDR2 YYEEEE, per germline. This CDR3 is built from 17 residues. With V trimmed by 4 bases and J by 10 bases, 17 bases remained unmatched.

The genes are TRBV7-2 and TRBJ2-6; no clear D gene. The CDR3 has 13 amino acids. V lost 6 bases, J lost 0 bases, and 3 bases lay in between. CDR1 is SGHTA, CDR2 FQGNSA, per germline. CDR3 protein: CASSRSGANVLTF. The CDR3 region has the DNA TGTGCCAGCAGTCGCTCTGGGGCCAACGTCCTGACTTTC.

In this sample, this clone turned up once. The chain uses TRBV27 and TRBJ2-6; 9 positions match TRBD1. The CDR3 has 16 amino acids. The junction had 5 bases not matched to a gene; V was cut back by 4 bases and J by 4 bases. Looked up from germline, CDR1 is MNHEY and CDR2 is SMNVEV (reference sequence). CDR3 loop: CASSSQGAGGANVLTF. CDR3 DNA: TGTGCCAGCAGTTCACAGGGGGCCGGGGGGGCCAACGTCCTGACTTTC.

The chain joins TRBV23-1 to TRBJ1-5; D is unresolved. TRBV23-1 is marked as an open reading frame, function uncertain. The CDR3 is made up of 16 amino acids. The V gene lost 0 bases and the J gene lost 5 bases, with 14 bases spanning the gap. As DNA, the CDR3 is TGCGCCAGCAGTCAATCCGCCAGGCCCCGTCATCAGCCCCAGCATTTT. Its protein product is CASSQSARPRHQPQHF.

This rearrangement joins TRBV9 to TRBJ2-5; possibly TRBD2 for D (7 bases). Germline loops: CDR1 SGDLS, CDR2 YYNGEE. The CDR3 length is 13 residues. Trimming took 5 bases from V and 1 from J, leaving 9 bases between them. The CDR3 is CASSRGAQETQYF. The DNA of the CDR3 is TGTGCCAGCAGTCGGGGGGCCCAAGAGACCCAGTACTTC.

This rearrangement joins TRBV7-2 to TRBJ2-4; D possibly corresponds to TRBD1 (6 bases). Trimming left V 0 bases short and J 6 bases short, with 15 bases between. This CDR3 spans 16 amino acids. Germline CDR1 SGHTA, CDR2 FQGNSA. DNA of the CDR3: TGTGCCAGCAGCTTAGCAGGACAGTCAGAGGGAAACATTCAGTACTTC. It yields the protein CASSLAGQSEGNIQYF.

The genes are TRBV14 and TRBJ2-2, with D hard to call. V was trimmed by 1 base and J by 1 base, leaving 4 bases between them. The germline V gene encodes CDR1 SGHDN and CDR2 FVKESK. The CDR3 extends over 14 amino acids. CDR3 sequence: CASSQARNTGELFF. In DNA form, the CDR3 reads TGTGCCAGCAGCCAAGCTAGGAACACCGGGGAGCTGTTTTTT. The full variable domain, its missing parts supplied by reference TRBV14 and TRBJ2-2, is EAGVTQFPSHSVIEKGQTVTLRCDPISGHDNLYWYRRVMGKEIKFLLHFVKESKQDESGMPNNRFLAERTGGTYSTLKVQPAELEDSGVYFCASSQARNTGELFFGEGSRLTVL.

This chain links TRBV5-1 with TRBJ2-3; 10 bases agree with TRBD2. This CDR3 comprises 16 residues. J gave up 3 bases and V 0 bases, and 4 bases lay outside the gene matches. CDR1 and CDR2 (germline): SGHRS, YFSETQ. In nucleotides, the CDR3 is TGCGCCAGCAGCTTGGCACCAGCGGGAGGGACAGATACGCAGTATTTT. This gives the protein CASSLAPAGGTDTQYF.

The chain employs TRBV5-1 and TRBJ1-4; 9 nucleotides line up with TRBD1. V shed 4 bases and J 6 bases; nucleotides not matched to a gene: 7. The germline gives CDR1 SGHRS, CDR2 YFSETQ. CDR3 length: 15 amino acids. The CDR3 DNA reads TGCGCCAGCAGCGCCTACAGGGGGCTGGATGAAAAACTGTTTTTT. Encoded protein: CASSAYRGLDEKLFF.

This sequence joins TRBV6-5 and TRBJ2-7; 7 nucleotides align to TRBD1. This CDR3 contains 13 residues. The germline CDR1 and CDR2 sequences are MNHEY and SVGAGI. With V trimmed by 6 bases and J by 3 bases, 5 bases remained unmatched. CDR3 sequence: CASSSGTDYEQYV. Written as DNA, the CDR3 is TGTGCCAGCAGCTCCGGGACAGACTACGAGCAGTACGTC.

Only one count was recorded for this clone. The rearrangement uses TRBV5-4 and TRBJ2-7; D might be TRBD2 (6 bases). Germline V gives CDR1 SGHNT, CDR2 YYREEE (reference sequence). The V end was cut by 0 bases, the J end by 3 bases, with 13 bases between. The CDR3 has 15 amino acids. The CDR3 sequence is CASSLGGRGGYEQYF. The CDR3 DNA is TGTGCCAGCAGCTTGGGTGGGCGGGGTGGCTACGAGCAGTACTTC.

CDR3 DNA: TGCGCCAGCAGTAGGGATTCGAGGGCGGGGTCAACTAATGAAAAACTGTTTTTT. Its protein is CASSRDSRAGSTNEKLFF. The chain links TRBV10-1 to TRBJ1-4; the D is unclear. Germline CDR1 is WNHNN and CDR2 is SYGVQD (reference sequence). V lost 5 bases, J lost 0 bases, and 19 bases lay in between. The CDR3 covers 18 residues.